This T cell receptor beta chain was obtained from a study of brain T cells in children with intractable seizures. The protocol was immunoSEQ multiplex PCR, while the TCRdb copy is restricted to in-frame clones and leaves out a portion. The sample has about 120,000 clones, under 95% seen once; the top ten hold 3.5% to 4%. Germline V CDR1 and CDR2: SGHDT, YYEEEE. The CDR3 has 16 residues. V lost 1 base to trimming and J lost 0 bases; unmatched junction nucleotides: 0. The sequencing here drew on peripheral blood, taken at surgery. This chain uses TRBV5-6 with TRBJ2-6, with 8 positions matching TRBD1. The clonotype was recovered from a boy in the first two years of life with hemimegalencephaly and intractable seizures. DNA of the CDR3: TGTGCCAGCAGCTTGACAGGGGGCTCTGGGGCCAACGTCCTGACTTTC. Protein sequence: CASSLTGGSGANVLTF.